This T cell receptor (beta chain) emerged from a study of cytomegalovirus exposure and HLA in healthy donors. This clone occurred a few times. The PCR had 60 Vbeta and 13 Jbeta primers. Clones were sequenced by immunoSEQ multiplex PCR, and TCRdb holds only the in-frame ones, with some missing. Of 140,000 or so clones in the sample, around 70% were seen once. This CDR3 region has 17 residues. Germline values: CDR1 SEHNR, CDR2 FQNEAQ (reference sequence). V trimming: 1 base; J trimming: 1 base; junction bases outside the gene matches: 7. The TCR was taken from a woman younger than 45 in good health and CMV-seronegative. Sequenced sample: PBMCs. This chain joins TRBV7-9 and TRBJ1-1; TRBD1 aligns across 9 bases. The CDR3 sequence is CASSLGHRGRTNTEAFF. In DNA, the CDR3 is TGTGCCAGCAGCTTAGGCCACAGGGGGCGCACGAACACTGAAGCTTTCTTT.